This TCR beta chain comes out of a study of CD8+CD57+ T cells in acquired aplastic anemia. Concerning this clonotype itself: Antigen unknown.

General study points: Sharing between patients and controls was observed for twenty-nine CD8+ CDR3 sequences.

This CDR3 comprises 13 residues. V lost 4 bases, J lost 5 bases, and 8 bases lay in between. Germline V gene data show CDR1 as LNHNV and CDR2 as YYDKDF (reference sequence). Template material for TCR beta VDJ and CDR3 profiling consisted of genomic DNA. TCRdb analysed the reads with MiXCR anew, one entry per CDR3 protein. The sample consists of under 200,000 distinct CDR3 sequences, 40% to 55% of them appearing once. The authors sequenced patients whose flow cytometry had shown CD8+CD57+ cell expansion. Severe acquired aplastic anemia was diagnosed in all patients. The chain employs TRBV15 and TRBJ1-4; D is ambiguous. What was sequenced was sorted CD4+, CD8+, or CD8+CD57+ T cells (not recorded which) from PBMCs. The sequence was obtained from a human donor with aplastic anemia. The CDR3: CATSMNHNEKLFF. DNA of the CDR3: TGTGCCACCAGCATGAACCACAATGAAAAACTGTTTTTT.